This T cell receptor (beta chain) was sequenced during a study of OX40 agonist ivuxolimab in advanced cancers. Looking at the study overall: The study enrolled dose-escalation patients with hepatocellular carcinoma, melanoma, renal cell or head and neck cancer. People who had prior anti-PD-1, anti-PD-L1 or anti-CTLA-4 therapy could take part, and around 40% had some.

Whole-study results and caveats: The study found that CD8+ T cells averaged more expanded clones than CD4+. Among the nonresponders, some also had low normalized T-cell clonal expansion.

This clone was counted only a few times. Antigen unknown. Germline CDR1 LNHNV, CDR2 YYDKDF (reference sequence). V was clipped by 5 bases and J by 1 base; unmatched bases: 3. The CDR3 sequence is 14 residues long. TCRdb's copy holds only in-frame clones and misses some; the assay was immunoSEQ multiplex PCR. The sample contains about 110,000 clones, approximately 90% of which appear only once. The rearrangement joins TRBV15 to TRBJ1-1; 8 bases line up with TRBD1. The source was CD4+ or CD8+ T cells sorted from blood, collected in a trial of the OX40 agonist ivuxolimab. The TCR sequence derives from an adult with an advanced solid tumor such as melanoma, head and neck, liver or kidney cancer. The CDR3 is CATSRDRWNTEAFF. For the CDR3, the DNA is TGTGCCACCAGCCGGGACAGGTGGAACACTGAAGCTTTCTTT.